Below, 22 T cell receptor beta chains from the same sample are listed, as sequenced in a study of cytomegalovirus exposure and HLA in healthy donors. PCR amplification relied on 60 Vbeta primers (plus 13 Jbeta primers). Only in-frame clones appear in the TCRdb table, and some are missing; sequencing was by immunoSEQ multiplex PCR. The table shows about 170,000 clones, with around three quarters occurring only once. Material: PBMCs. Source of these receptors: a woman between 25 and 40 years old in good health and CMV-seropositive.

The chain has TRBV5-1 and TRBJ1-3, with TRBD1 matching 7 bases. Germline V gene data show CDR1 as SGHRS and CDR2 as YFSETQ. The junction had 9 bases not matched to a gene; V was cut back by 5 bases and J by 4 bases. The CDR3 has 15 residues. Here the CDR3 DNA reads TGCGCCAGCAGTTCTACAGGGGAATCGGGAAACACCATATATTTT. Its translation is CASSSTGESGNTIYF.

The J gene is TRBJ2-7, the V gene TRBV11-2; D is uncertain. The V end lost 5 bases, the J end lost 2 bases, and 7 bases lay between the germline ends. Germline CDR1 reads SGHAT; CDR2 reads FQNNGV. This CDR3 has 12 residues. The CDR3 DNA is TGTGCCAGCAGCGACTTGACCTACGAGCAGTACTTC. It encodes CASSDLTYEQYF.

CDR3 loop: CASSLRGGVMGSYEQYF. CDR3 in DNA: TGTGCCAGCAGCTTAAGGGGAGGGGTCATGGGTTCCTACGAGCAGTACTTC. This chain connects TRBV7-9 to TRBJ2-7, with TRBD2 identical over 7 bases. Losses at the gene ends were 2 bases for V and 1 base for J; bases not matched to a gene: 11. The V gene's germline CDR1 is SEHNR and CDR2 FQNEAQ (reference sequence). The CDR3 totals 17 residues.

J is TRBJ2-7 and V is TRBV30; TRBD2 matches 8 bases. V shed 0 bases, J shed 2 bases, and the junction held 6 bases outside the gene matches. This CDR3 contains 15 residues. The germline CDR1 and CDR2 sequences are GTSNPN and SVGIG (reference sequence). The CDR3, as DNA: TGTGCCTGGAGTGTAAGCGGGAGTCCCGCCTACGAGCAGTACTTC. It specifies CAWSVSGSPAYEQYF.

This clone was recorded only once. CDR3 bases: TGTGCCAGCAGCTCTTCTGGACAGGGTGGTTTTGGTGGCTACACCTTC. It is translated as CASSSSGQGGFGGYTF. The chain links TRBV7-6 to TRBJ1-2; 8 bases are shared with TRBD1. CDR1 is SGHVS, CDR2 FNYEAQ, per germline. The CDR3 is made up of 16 amino acids. The junction had 14 bases not matched to a gene; V was cut back by 4 bases and J by 7 bases.

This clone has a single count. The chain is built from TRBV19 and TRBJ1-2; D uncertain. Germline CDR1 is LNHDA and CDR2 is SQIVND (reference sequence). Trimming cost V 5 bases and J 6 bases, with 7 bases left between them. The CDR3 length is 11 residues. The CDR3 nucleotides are TGTGCCAGTAGTCGTCGGGATGGCTACACCTTC. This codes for CASSRRDGYTF.

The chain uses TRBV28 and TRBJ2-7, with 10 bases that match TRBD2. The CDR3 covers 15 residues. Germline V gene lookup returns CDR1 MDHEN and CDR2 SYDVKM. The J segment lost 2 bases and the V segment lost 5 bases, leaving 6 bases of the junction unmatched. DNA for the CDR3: TGTGCCAGCAGTCGGACTAGCGGACCAACCTACGAGCAGTACTTC. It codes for CASSRTSGPTYEQYF.

The DNA for the CDR3 is TGCGCCAGCAGTCTCGGGACAGGGGGAACTGAAGCTTTCTTT. It translates to CASSLGTGGTEAFF. This chain links TRBV10-2 with TRBJ1-1; TRBD1 agrees at 11 bases. The J segment lost 5 bases and the V segment lost 5 bases, leaving 4 bases of the junction unmatched. This CDR3 is built from 14 residues. The V gene's germline CDR1 is WSHSY and CDR2 SAAADI.

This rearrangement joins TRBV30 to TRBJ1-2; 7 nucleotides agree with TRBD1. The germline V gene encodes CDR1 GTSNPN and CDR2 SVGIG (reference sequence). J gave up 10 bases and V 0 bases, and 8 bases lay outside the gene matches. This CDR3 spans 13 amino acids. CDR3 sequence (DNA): TGTGCCTGGAGTGTACTTAGGCAGGGGGACTACACCTTC. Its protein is CAWSVLRQGDYTF. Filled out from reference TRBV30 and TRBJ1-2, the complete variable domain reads SQTIHQWPATLVQPVGSPLSLECTVEGTSNPNLYWYRQAAGRGLQLLFYSVGIGQISSEVPQNLSASRPQDRQFILSSKKLLLSDSGFYLCAWSVLRQGDYTFGSGTRLTVV.

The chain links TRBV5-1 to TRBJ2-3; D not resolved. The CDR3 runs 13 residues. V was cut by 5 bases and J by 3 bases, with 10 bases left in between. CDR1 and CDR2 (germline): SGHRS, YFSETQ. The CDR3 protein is CASSQLGTDTQYF. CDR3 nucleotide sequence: TGCGCCAGCAGTCAGCTCGGGACAGATACGCAGTATTTT.

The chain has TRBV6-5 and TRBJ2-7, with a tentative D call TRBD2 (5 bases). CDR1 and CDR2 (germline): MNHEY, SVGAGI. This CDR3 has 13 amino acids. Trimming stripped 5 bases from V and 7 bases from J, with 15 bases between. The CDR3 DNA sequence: TGTGCCAGCAGTGAACGGAGGTCGGGGGAGCAGTACTTC. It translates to CASSERRSGEQYF.

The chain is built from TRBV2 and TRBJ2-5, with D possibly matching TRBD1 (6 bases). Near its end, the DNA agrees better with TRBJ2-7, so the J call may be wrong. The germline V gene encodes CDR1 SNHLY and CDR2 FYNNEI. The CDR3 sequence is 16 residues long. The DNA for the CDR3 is TGTGCCAGCAAAGGGACACGGAGTCTAATTTCCTACGAGCAGTACTTC. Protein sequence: CASKGTRSLISYEQYF.

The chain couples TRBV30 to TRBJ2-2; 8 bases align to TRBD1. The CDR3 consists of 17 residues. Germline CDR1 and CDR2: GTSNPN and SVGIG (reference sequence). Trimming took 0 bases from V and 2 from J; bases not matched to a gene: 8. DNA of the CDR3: TGTGCCTGGAGTGTAGAGGCAGGGGGCGGAAACACCGGGGAGCTGTTTTTT. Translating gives CAWSVEAGGGNTGELFF.

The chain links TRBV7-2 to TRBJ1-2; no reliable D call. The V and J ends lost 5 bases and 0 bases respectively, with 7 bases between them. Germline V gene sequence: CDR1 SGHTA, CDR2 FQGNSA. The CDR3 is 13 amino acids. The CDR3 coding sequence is TGTGCCAGCAGCGGTTACTCTAACTATGGCTACACCTTC. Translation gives CASSGYSNYGYTF.

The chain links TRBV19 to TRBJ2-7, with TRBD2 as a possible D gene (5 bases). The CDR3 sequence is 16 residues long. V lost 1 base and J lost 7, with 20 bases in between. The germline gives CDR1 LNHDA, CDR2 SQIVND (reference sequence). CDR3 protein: CASSIGGLARGREQYF. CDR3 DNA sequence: TGTGCCAGTAGTATAGGCGGGCTGGCCCGAGGGCGAGAGCAGTACTTC.

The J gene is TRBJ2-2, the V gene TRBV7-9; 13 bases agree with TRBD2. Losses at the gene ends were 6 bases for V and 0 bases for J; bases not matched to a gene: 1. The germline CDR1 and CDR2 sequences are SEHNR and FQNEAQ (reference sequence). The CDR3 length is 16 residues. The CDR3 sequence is CASRLAGGTNTGELFF. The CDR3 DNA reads TGTGCCAGCAGACTAGCGGGAGGGACGAACACCGGGGAGCTGTTTTTT.

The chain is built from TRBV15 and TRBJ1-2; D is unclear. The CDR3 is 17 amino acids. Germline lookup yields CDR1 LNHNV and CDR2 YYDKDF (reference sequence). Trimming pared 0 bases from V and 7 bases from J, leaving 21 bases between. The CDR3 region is CATSRDRPPAGLGGYTF. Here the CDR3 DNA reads TGTGCCACCAGCAGAGACCGCCCTCCAGCGGGGTTGGGTGGCTACACCTTC.

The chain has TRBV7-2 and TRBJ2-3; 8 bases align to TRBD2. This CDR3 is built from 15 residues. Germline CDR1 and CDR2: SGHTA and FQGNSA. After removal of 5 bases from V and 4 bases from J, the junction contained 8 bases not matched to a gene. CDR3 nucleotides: TGTGCCAGCAGCCCCCGGCGAGCGGGAGCAGATACGCAGTATTTT. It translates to CASSPRRAGADTQYF. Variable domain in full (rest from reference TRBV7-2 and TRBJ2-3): GAGVSQSPSNKVTEKGKDVELRCDPISGHTALYWYRQSLGQGLEFLIYFQGNSAPDKSGLPSDRFSAERTGGSVSTLTIQRTQQEDSAVYLCASSPRRAGADTQYFGPGTRLTVL.

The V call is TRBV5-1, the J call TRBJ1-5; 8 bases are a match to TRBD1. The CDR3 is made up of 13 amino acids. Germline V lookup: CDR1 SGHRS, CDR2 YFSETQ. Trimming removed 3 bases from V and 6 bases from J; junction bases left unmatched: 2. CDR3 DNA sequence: TGCGCCAGCAGCTCCGACAGGGGTCAGCCCCAGCATTTT. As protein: CASSSDRGQPQHF.

CDR3 loop: CASSFGILGREGEKLFF. CDR3 sequence (DNA): TGCGCCAGCAGCTTTGGGATTCTGGGCAGGGAGGGTGAAAAACTGTTTTTT. The V call is TRBV5-1, the J call TRBJ1-4; D is perhaps TRBD1 (5 bases). The CDR3 has 17 residues. From germline, CDR1 is SGHRS and CDR2 YFSETQ. Trimming took 2 bases from V and 7 from J, leaving 21 bases between them.

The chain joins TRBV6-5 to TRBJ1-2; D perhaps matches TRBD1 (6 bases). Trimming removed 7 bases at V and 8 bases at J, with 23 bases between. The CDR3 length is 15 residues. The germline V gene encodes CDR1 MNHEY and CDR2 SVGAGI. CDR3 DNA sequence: TGTGCCAGCACCTTACCTCGGGGGGCTAGGGACGGCTACACCTTC. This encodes CASTLPRGARDGYTF.

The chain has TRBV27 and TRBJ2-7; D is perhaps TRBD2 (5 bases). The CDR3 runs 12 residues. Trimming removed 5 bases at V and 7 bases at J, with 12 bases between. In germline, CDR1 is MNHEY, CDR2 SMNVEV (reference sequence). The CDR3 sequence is CASSPLEGEQYF. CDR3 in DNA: TGTGCCAGCAGTCCACTTGAGGGTGAGCAGTACTTC.